This T cell receptor (beta chain) was recorded in a study of blood T cells in healthy people across ages (dated by TCRdb to the mid-2010s). Context from the whole study: In model experiments, roughly one uniquely barcoded TCR beta cDNA molecule per two T cells was captured by template switching. The study measured age-related changes in TCR beta repertoire diversity using deep sequencing normalized with unique cDNA molecular identifiers. Donors were grouped into four age groups: young (average about 15 years), middle-aged (approximately 41), aged (around 60) and long-lived (approximately 81). To avoid experimental bias, donors of different ages were randomly spread across the sequencing lanes. For two donors (one aged 18 to 29 and one aged 80 or older), the study analyzed two additional independent replicas of 1 million unique cDNA reads from the same blood draw.

The donors were roughly 39 Caucasian individuals from Russia, aged about 6 to 100 years, who were systemically healthy. Around 9.7 milliliters of peripheral blood were collected from each donor into EDTA-treated Vacutainer tubes. Ficoll-Paque density-gradient centrifugation was used to isolate PBMCs, with at least 6.5 million per sample. Trizol reagent was used to extract total RNA from the PBMCs, yielding at least 5 micrograms per sample. Naive CD45RAhigh/CD27high T cell percentages were measured by flow cytometry on a PBMC aliquot from every donor. The library came from 5' RACE. A second PCR of roughly 7 to 11 cycles was performed with a sample-barcoded 5' primer and a J-beta primer mix. A template-switch 5' adaptor carrying 12 random nucleotides introduced a unique molecular identifier onto each TCR beta cDNA molecule. At least 3 million CDR3-containing paired-end reads were obtained from each sample. The Mint cDNA synthesis kit, primed by a TRBC-specific oligonucleotide, was used to synthesize first-strand cDNA from all RNA. After uracil-DNA glycosylase treatment, a first 18-cycle PCR used universal primers M1SS and BC2_uni_R on all cDNA. In the original analysis: Normalization of each sample was performed by random selection of 1 million high-quality reads, each carrying a distinct molecular identifier. Reads with shared molecular identifiers were discarded instead of being binned into consensus sequences. MiTCR, with a Q25 quality threshold and the strictest error-elimination algorithm, was used for CDR3 identification, clonotype clustering and error correction. Lower-bound total TCR beta diversity was estimated with a nonparametric unseen species model using Euler transformation. The raw public reads went through TCRdb reprocessing: fastp at Q25, MiXCR clone calling, in-frame beta chains kept. Each entry is one CDR3 protein sequence, shown with its most common DNA and genes. In this record, the V and J calls reflect TCRdb's handling and not the investigators' own analysis. This sample is represented by fewer than 2 million distinct CDR3 sequences; 35% to 50% of them were singletons. The ten largest clones capture about 23% of the sample.

This clonotype was seen a handful of times. No antigen is known for it. The record has no base qualities; no much larger clone is one base away. V is shortened by 1 base, J by 8 bases, and the region joining them spans 17 bases. The germline V gene encodes CDR1 SGHTA and CDR2 FQGNSA. The CDR3, cysteine through phenylalanine, is 15 amino acids long. Of the read, only the CDR3 DNA is kept; its 45 bases are in frame from base 1. Broader findings and caveats from the paper: Estimates of total diversity from one million sequenced T cells were regarded as lower bounds and underestimates. Because the CMV infection status of the donors was unknown, age-related changes in expanded clonotypes may potentially have been confounded. As age increased, observed TCR beta diversity per million T cells dropped in a roughly linear way, and a significant reduction was already evident by age about 36. The percentage of naive T cells measured by flow cytometry correlated strongly with observed TCR beta diversity. Conclusive comparison of naive and antigen-experienced compartments was prevented by the profiling of bulk unsorted PBMCs. The long-lived group showed more naive CD4+ T cells, fewer expanded clones and increased TCR diversity than the aged group, suggesting age selection.

This TCR came from a human donor in good health. The sequencing input was blood. This chain is built from TRBV7-2 and TRBJ1-2; perhaps TRBD1 is the D gene, with 5 bases matching. The sequenced DNA: TGTGCCAGCAGCTTAGGGGGGAGTGGGGGATCCGGCTACACCTTC. Its product reads: CASSLGGSGGSGYTF.